Reported below is one TCR beta chain. Its antigen is unknown. This sample stems from a study of T cell responses to AZD1222 COVID-19 vaccine. Broader study findings: Only a handful of AZD1222 recipients were seropositive at baseline. After two AZD1222 doses, spike-specific TCR breadth and depth rose versus day 0. Sampling captured repertoires only after the peak T cell response. Donors skewed white British and female; clonal diversity was possibly underestimated.

The data were produced by immunoSEQ multiplex PCR, yet TCRdb's version contains in-frame clones alone and is incomplete. Of 100,000 or so clones listed, roughly 85% are singletons. With 8 bases removed from V and 4 bases from J, the gap between germline ends came to 14 bases. The CDR3 totals 13 residues. In germline, CDR1 is LNHDA, CDR2 SQIVND (reference sequence). The chain recombines TRBV19 with TRBJ2-5, with D perhaps matching TRBD2 (6 bases). Sample: peripheral blood, taken on day 0 of AZD1222 vaccination. The sequence was collected from an adult in good health. The CDR3 nucleotides are TGTGCCAGTCTTGGGAGGAGACCAGAGACCCAGTACTTC. This translates into CASLGRRPETQYF.